The 32 T cell receptor beta chains given below trace back to one sample, sequenced in a study of cytomegalovirus exposure and HLA in healthy donors. The PCR was carried out with 60 Vbeta primers and 13 Jbeta primers. Data came from immunoSEQ multiplex PCR; TCRdb stores just in-frame clones and leaves some out. The sample carries approximately 190,000 clones, 87% recorded once. The sample was PBMCs. Receptors originate from a young man in good health and CMV-seronegative.

This clone came up a few times. The chain couples TRBV9 to TRBJ1-6, with a possible D match to TRBD1 (6 bases). The V end lost 0 bases, the J end lost 6 bases, and 7 bases lay between the germline ends. The CDR3 has 14 amino acids. Per the germline V gene, CDR1 is SGDLS and CDR2 is YYNGEE. The CDR3 protein is CASSVGTANSPLHF. The CDR3 nucleotides are TGTGCCAGCAGCGTAGGGACAGCTAATTCACCCCTCCACTTT.

V is TRBV7-2 and J is TRBJ2-5, with 10 bases fitting TRBD2. Germline CDR1 reads SGHTA; CDR2 reads FQGNSA. The CDR3 length is 17 residues. V was pared by 5 bases and J by 5 bases, with 14 bases of the junction left unmatched. DNA for the CDR3: TGTGCCAGCAGCCGGAACGGACTAGCGGCCTACGGGGAGACCCAGTACTTC. Its translation is CASSRNGLAAYGETQYF.

This clone was recorded a few times. This chain joins TRBV23-1 and TRBJ1-4, with D unclear. TRBV23-1 is annotated as an ORF whose role is uncertain. The V and J ends lost 10 bases and 5 bases respectively, with 26 bases between them. The CDR3 length is 17 residues. Here the CDR3 reads CATHRMGSPFWNEKLFF. Written as DNA, the CDR3 is TGCGCCACCCATCGGATGGGGAGCCCGTTTTGGAATGAAAAACTGTTTTTT.

V and J are TRBV29-1 and TRBJ2-4, with a possible D match to TRBD2 (6 bases). The V gene's germline CDR1 is SQVTM and CDR2 ANQGSEA. V lost 7 bases, J lost 0 bases, and 10 bases lay in between. The CDR3 sequence is 13 residues long. The CDR3 loop is CSALEGAKNIQYF. CDR3 bases: TGCAGCGCCCTGGAGGGAGCCAAAAACATTCAGTACTTC.

The chain's CDR3 is CSVPRSAGSYNEQFF. CDR3 sequence (DNA): TGCAGCGTCCCCCGGTCTGCGGGCTCCTACAATGAGCAGTTCTTC. The chain joins TRBV29-1 to TRBJ2-1; D may be TRBD2 (5 bases). This CDR3 spans 15 amino acids. CDR1 and CDR2 from the germline V gene are SQVTM and ANQGSEA. V lost 6 bases to trimming and J lost 0 bases, with 15 bases between them.

The CDR3 DNA is TGTGCCAGCAGCTCGGGACTAGTTAGCGACGAGCAGTACTTC. Encoded protein: CASSSGLVSDEQYF. The chain employs TRBV7-6 and TRBJ2-7, with TRBD2 matching over 8 bases. CDR3 length: 14 amino acids. Germline V lookup: CDR1 SGHVS, CDR2 FNYEAQ. Trimming at V came to 4 bases and at J to 5 bases, leaving 7 bases not matched to a gene.

The chain is built from TRBV5-4 and TRBJ2-1; TRBD2 matches at 9 bases. The CDR3 is 15 amino acids. Germline CDR1 reads SGHNT; CDR2 reads YYREEE (reference sequence). V gave up 1 base and J gave up 4 bases; unmatched junction bases: 3. The CDR3, as DNA: TGTGCCAGCAGCTTGAGCGGGAGGTTATACAATGAGCAGTTCTTC. It translates to CASSLSGRLYNEQFF. Drawing the rest from reference TRBV5-4 and TRBJ2-1, the complete variable domain is ETGVTQSPTHLIKTRGQQVTLRCSSQSGHNTVSWYQQALGQGPQFIFQYYREEENGRGNFPPRFSGLQFPNYSSELNVNALELDDSALYLCASSLSGRLYNEQFFGPGTRLTVL.

The chain uses TRBV15 and TRBJ1-4; no reliable D call. The germline gives CDR1 LNHNV, CDR2 YYDKDF (reference sequence). The CDR3 consists of 17 residues. V dropped 0 bases and J dropped 0 bases, with 11 bases sitting between them. The CDR3 spells CATSREAGSATNEKLFF. The CDR3 nucleotides are TGTGCCACCAGCAGAGAAGCGGGCAGTGCAACTAATGAAAAACTGTTTTTT.

This chain uses TRBV5-4 with TRBJ2-5, with D perhaps matching TRBD2 (6 bases). CDR3 size: 14 residues. Per the germline V gene, CDR1 is SGHNT and CDR2 is YYREEE (reference sequence). Deletions cut 0 bases from V and 4 bases from J, with 10 bases between. The CDR3 sequence is CASSLGLEGETQYF. The CDR3 DNA reads as TGTGCCAGCAGCTTGGGACTGGAGGGAGAGACCCAGTACTTC.

The chain joins TRBV21-1 to TRBJ2-3; the table's D call of TRBD1 was not tested on the DNA. TRBV21-1 counts as a pseudogene. The CDR3 runs 11 residues. DNA of the CDR3: TGTGCCAGCATTCACACAGATACGCAGTATTTT. This codes for CASIHTDTQYF.

The rearrangement links TRBV7-6 to TRBJ2-5, with D perhaps TRBD1 (5 bases). Germline V gives CDR1 SGHVS, CDR2 FNYEAQ. V lost 5 bases and J lost 2, with 15 bases in between. The CDR3 is made up of 15 amino acids. CDR3 region: CASSPARRAQETQYF. The CDR3 DNA follows: TGTGCCAGCAGCCCGGCGCGCAGGGCGCAAGAGACCCAGTACTTC.

The chain couples TRBV28 to TRBJ2-7; TRBD1 matches at 10 bases. The CDR3 length is 14 residues. V shed 5 bases and J 7 bases; nucleotides not matched to a gene: 8. Germline assignment: CDR1 MDHEN and CDR2 SYDVKM. This CDR3 is CASSPRQGAHEQYF. The CDR3 DNA follows: TGTGCCAGCAGTCCAAGACAGGGGGCTCATGAGCAGTACTTC.

This rearrangement joins TRBV7-9 to TRBJ1-6; 7 bases align to TRBD1. This CDR3 has 13 residues. CDR1 is SEHNR and CDR2 is FQNEAQ in the germline V gene (reference sequence). The trim removed 4 bases at V and 8 bases at J, leaving 2 bases unmatched. The CDR3 here is CASSSTGDSPLHF. The DNA of the CDR3 is TGTGCCAGCAGCTCTACAGGGGATTCACCCCTCCACTTT.

The chain has TRBV5-6 and TRBJ2-5, with no clear D. Germline CDR1 SGHDT, CDR2 YYEEEE. Trimming left V 3 bases short and J 5 bases short, with 5 bases between. There are 11 residues in the CDR3. CDR3 coding DNA: TGTGCCAGCAGCTATCAGGAGACCCAGTACTTC. It specifies CASSYQETQYF.

For this clone: The junction shows a germline mismatch at one end, possibly a read error. The CDR3 loop is CASSLSWRGNTGELFF. For the CDR3, the DNA is TGTGCTAGCAGCTTATCGTGGAGGGGAAACACCGGGGAGCTGTTTTTT. This rearrangement joins TRBV7-7 to TRBJ2-2; D may be TRBD2 (6 bases). CDR3 length equals 16 residues. The germline V gene encodes CDR1 SSHAT and CDR2 FNYEAQ (reference sequence).

V and J are TRBV5-1 and TRBJ2-1; D ambiguous. Germline CDR1 and CDR2: SGHRS and YFSETQ. Trimming stripped 6 bases from V and 3 bases from J, with 4 bases between. This CDR3 comprises 11 residues. The CDR3 protein is CASTVYNEQFF. CDR3 DNA sequence: TGCGCCAGCACGGTCTACAATGAGCAGTTCTTC.

CDR3 in DNA: TGCGCCAGCAGCTGGAAACAGGGTTTCCACGAGCAGTACTTC. Its protein is CASSWKQGFHEQYF. The J gene is TRBJ2-7, the V gene TRBV5-1, with D possibly being TRBD1 (6 bases). There are 14 residues in the CDR3. CDR1 SGHRS and CDR2 YFSETQ come from the germline V gene. Deletions cut 3 bases from V and 5 bases from J, with 15 bases between.

The rearrangement links TRBV19 to TRBJ2-7; no definite D call. The CDR3 extends over 13 amino acids. The V gene lost 3 bases and the J gene lost 6 bases, with 12 bases spanning the gap. Germline V gene data show CDR1 as LNHDA and CDR2 as SQIVND (reference sequence). The CDR3 loop is CASSIQAAREQYF. DNA of the CDR3: TGTGCCAGTAGTATCCAGGCAGCCCGCGAGCAGTACTTC.

The chain has TRBV5-1 and TRBJ1-4; TRBD1 matches at 7 bases. Germline lookup yields CDR1 SGHRS and CDR2 YFSETQ. The CDR3 runs to 14 residues. With 4 bases clipped from V and 8 bases from J, the junction kept 8 bases outside the gene matches. The CDR3 here is CASSPVDRVEKLFF. The DNA of the CDR3 is TGCGCCAGCAGCCCGGTTGACAGGGTCGAAAAACTGTTTTTT.

The chain carries TRBV11-2 and TRBJ1-2; possibly TRBD1 for D (5 bases). Trimming removed 8 bases from V and 8 bases from J, with 12 bases in between. The germline V gene encodes CDR1 SGHAT and CDR2 FQNNGV. This CDR3 contains 11 residues. CDR3 sequence (DNA): TGTGCCAGCGGGGCAATGTTGGGCTACACCTTC. Translation: CASGAMLGYTF. The full variable domain, completed using reference TRBV11-2 and TRBJ1-2, is EAGVAQSPRYKIIEKRQSVAFWCNPISGHATLYWYQQILGQGPKLLIQFQNNGVVDDSQLPKDRFSAERLKGVDSTLKIQPAKLEDSAVYLCASGAMLGYTFGSGTRLTVV.

This chain uses TRBV2 with TRBJ2-2, with no clear D. The germline V and J ends were trimmed by 4 bases and 2 bases, with 8 bases remaining between them. In germline, CDR1 is SNHLY, CDR2 FYNNEI. The CDR3 is 14 amino acids. The CDR3 region is CASSVTSNTGELFF. Here the CDR3 DNA reads TGTGCCAGCAGTGTGACAAGCAACACCGGGGAGCTGTTTTTT.

This chain joins TRBV5-4 and TRBJ2-2; D is perhaps TRBD2 (6 bases). The germline CDR1 and CDR2 sequences are SGHNT and YYREEE (reference sequence). This CDR3 is built from 16 residues. V was trimmed by 4 bases and J by 4 bases, leaving 17 bases between them. In DNA, the CDR3 is TGTGCCAGCAGCGGCGGGATTTGGGGAGGCACCGGGGAGCTGTTTTTT. This translates into CASSGGIWGGTGELFF.

V and J are TRBV6-5 and TRBJ1-5; D is possibly TRBD1 (6 bases). The V end was cut by 2 bases, the J end by 4 bases, with 6 bases between. Germline-derived CDR1 and CDR2 are MNHEY and SVGAGI. CDR3 length: 13 amino acids. In DNA form, the CDR3 reads TGTGCCAGCAGTTACACAGGGAATCAGCCCCAGCATTTT. Translating it yields CASSYTGNQPQHF.

The sample holds many counts of this clone. This chain connects TRBV6-1 to TRBJ1-1, with 9 bases that match TRBD1. This CDR3 is 14 amino acids long. The ends lost 6 bases at V and 1 base at J; junction bases unmatched: 3. Germline V gives CDR1 MNHNS, CDR2 SASEGT. The CDR3, as DNA: TGTGCCAGCAGGTACAGGGGGCGGAACACTGAAGCTTTCTTT. Its protein product is CASRYRGRNTEAFF.

This clone came up a few times. The rearrangement links TRBV21-1 to TRBJ2-1; the tabulated D call, TRBD2, remains unverified against the DNA. TRBV21-1 corresponds to a pseudogene. CDR3 length: 17 residues. Written as DNA, the CDR3 is TGTGCCAGCAGCAAAATGACTAGGGACCGGGCAGACAATGAGCAGTTCTTC. This translates into CASSKMTRDRADNEQFF.

The gene calls are TRBV5-4 and TRBJ1-2; 8 bases fit TRBD1. The CDR3 spans 14 residues. The germline V gene encodes CDR1 SGHNT and CDR2 YYREEE (reference sequence). V trimming: 1 base; J trimming: 6 bases; junction bases outside the gene matches: 5. The CDR3 loop reads CASSLQTGEHGYTF. The CDR3 DNA sequence: TGTGCCAGCAGCTTGCAGACAGGGGAACATGGCTACACCTTC. Drawing the rest from reference TRBV5-4 and TRBJ1-2, the complete variable domain is ETGVTQSPTHLIKTRGQQVTLRCSSQSGHNTVSWYQQALGQGPQFIFQYYREEENGRGNFPPRFSGLQFPNYSSELNVNALELDDSALYLCASSLQTGEHGYTFGSGTRLTVV.

The chain has TRBV5-1 and TRBJ2-5; maybe TRBD2 (5 bases). V was clipped by 0 bases and J by 5 bases, with 14 bases between them. Germline lookup yields CDR1 SGHRS and CDR2 YFSETQ. CDR3 length equals 15 residues. The CDR3: CASSLVARQEETQYF. In nucleotides, the CDR3 is TGCGCCAGCAGCTTGGTAGCGCGTCAGGAGGAGACCCAGTACTTC. Combining the CDR3 with reference TRBV5-1 and TRBJ2-5 gives the whole variable domain KAGVTQTPRYLIKTRGQQVTLSCSPISGHRSVSWYQQTPGQGLQFLFEYFSETQRNKGNFPGRFSGRQFSNSRSEMNVSTLELGDSALYLCASSLVARQEETQYFGPGTRLLVL.

This chain uses TRBV28 with TRBJ2-5; D is unclear. CDR3 size: 15 residues. Germline CDR1 MDHEN, CDR2 SYDVKM. V was cut by 4 bases and J by 2 bases, with 14 bases left in between. In DNA, the CDR3 is TGTGCCAGCAGTTCCACAGACAAGACACAAGAGACCCAGTACTTC. Amino acids: CASSSTDKTQETQYF.

The table lists this clone with a count of one. The same CDR3 is also encoded by other DNA sequences in this sample. This rearrangement joins TRBV7-9 to TRBJ2-5; TRBD1 matches 11 bases. The CDR3 has 14 residues. CDR1 is SEHNR, CDR2 FQNEAQ, per germline (reference sequence). Trimming took 3 bases from V and 4 from J; bases not matched to a gene: 1. CDR3 loop: CASSLGTGGETQYF. DNA of the CDR3: TGTGCCAGCAGCTTGGGGACAGGGGGAGAGACCCAGTACTTC.

The chain has TRBV7-2 and TRBJ1-4, with D possibly matching TRBD1 (5 bases). The germline CDR1 and CDR2 sequences are SGHTA and FQGNSA. The V end lost 5 bases, the J end lost 5 bases, and 12 bases lay between the germline ends. This CDR3 contains 14 residues. CDR3 DNA sequence: TGTGCCAGCAGCCCCGGGGGGAACAATGAAAAACTGTTTTTT. The encoded protein is CASSPGGNNEKLFF. Together with reference TRBV7-2 and TRBJ1-4, the CDR3 gives the full variable domain: GAGVSQSPSNKVTEKGKDVELRCDPISGHTALYWYRQSLGQGLEFLIYFQGNSAPDKSGLPSDRFSAERTGGSVSTLTIQRTQQEDSAVYLCASSPGGNNEKLFFGSGTQLSVL.

V gene TRBV18 combines with J gene TRBJ2-7; TRBD2 aligns across 9 bases. The CDR3 covers 15 residues. In germline, CDR1 is KGHSH, CDR2 LQKENI. V lost 2 bases, J lost 6 bases, and 8 bases stayed unmatched. CDR3 loop: CASSPTPSGTSEQYF. CDR3 nucleotides: TGTGCCAGCTCACCAACCCCTAGCGGGACTTCCGAGCAGTACTTC.

A single count supports this clone. This rearrangement joins TRBV6-1 to TRBJ1-5, with D tentatively TRBD1 (6 bases). This CDR3 is built from 14 residues. Germline-derived CDR1 and CDR2 are MNHNS and SASEGT. V dropped 5 bases and J dropped 3 bases, with 11 bases sitting between them. The CDR3 bases are TGTGCCAGCAGTCAGGACAGATTCAATCAGCCCCAGCATTTT. Its translation: CASSQDRFNQPQHF.